This TCR beta chain was observed in a study of blood T cell repertoires in COVID-19. As for the study in general: Acute and convalescent COVID-19 specimens originated in the United States, Italy and Spain. Sources were T cells, B-cell-depleted T cells, or PBMCs; the material itself was cDNA or gDNA.

Authors' data handling: Reference gene primers were amplified, and this amplification served to estimate nucleated cell counts. Measured with immunoSEQ multiplex PCR; TCRdb has only the in-frame clones, and not every one. V, J and clone size derive from that table, while D and trimming were established from the DNA sequence. Of approximately 37,000 clones listed, more than 85% are singletons. The V end lost 8 bases, the J end lost 2 bases, and 22 bases lay between the germline ends. Germline-derived CDR1 and CDR2 are MDHEN and SYDVKM. There are 16 residues in the CDR3. This clonotype originated in a woman of 80 years or more with acute or convalescent COVID-19. This chain links TRBV28 with TRBJ2-7, with a tentative D call TRBD2 (6 bases). The sequenced sample consisted of peripheral blood. CDR3 DNA: TGTGCCAGCGGCTCCCTGGGGGGAACGAGGCCCTACGAGCAGTACTTC. It yields the protein CASGSLGGTRPYEQYF.